These T cell receptor beta chains were read from a single sample in a study of OX40 agonist ivuxolimab in advanced cancers. Produced via immunoSEQ multiplex PCR; TCRdb's table is partial and in-frame only. The sample carries 100,000 or so clones, approximately 91% recorded once. The material was CD4+ or CD8+ T cells sorted from blood, obtained in a trial of the OX40 agonist ivuxolimab. These receptor sequences come from an adult with an advanced solid tumor such as melanoma, head and neck, liver or kidney cancer. Each CDR3 is given with its conserved first and last residue. The order of the fields is clone size, J gene, D gene, V gene, CDR3 protein, CDR3 DNA. A D gene is named only where the DNA matches it firmly. Clone size is shown for a subset of rows, as once, few, many or a class of expanded clone.

size: .; J: TRBJ2-1; D: .; V: TRBV25-1; CDR3: CASMQQGRHEQFF; DNA: TGTGCCAGCATGCAGCAGGGTCGCCATGAGCAGTTCTTC
size: .; J: TRBJ1-1; D: .; V: TRBV6-5; CDR3: CASSYRGITEAFF; DNA: TGTGCCAGCAGTTACCGAGGGATCACTGAAGCTTTCTTT
size: .; J: TRBJ2-1; D: .; V: TRBV5-6; CDR3: CASSRGRSFYNEQFF; DNA: TGTGCCAGCAGCCGAGGAAGATCTTTTTACAATGAGCAGTTCTTC
size: .; J: TRBJ2-5; D: .; V: TRBV4-3; CDR3: CASSLGTSLSETQYF; DNA: TGCGCCAGCAGCCTCGGGACTTCTCTCTCAGAGACCCAGTACTTC
size: .; J: TRBJ2-5; D: .; V: TRBV5-1; CDR3: CASSTTPGTARETQYF; DNA: TGCGCCAGCAGCACTACCCCCGGGACCGCGCGGGAGACCCAGTACTTC
size: .; J: TRBJ1-6; D: .; V: TRBV7-9; CDR3: CASSLEGAGNSPLHF; DNA: TGTGCCAGCAGCTTAGAGGGTGCGGGGAATTCACCCCTCCACTTT
size: .; J: TRBJ2-1; D: .; V: TRBV30; CDR3: CAWSAGTPYNEQFF; DNA: TGTGCCTGGAGTGCCGGGACTCCCTACAATGAGCAGTTCTTC
size: medium-sized; J: TRBJ1-5; D: .; V: TRBV6-5; CDR3: CASSYSKAANQPQHF; DNA: TGTGCCAGCAGTTACTCGAAGGCAGCAAATCAGCCCCAGCATTTT
size: once; J: TRBJ1-2; D: TRBD1; V: TRBV15; CDR3: CATSREDRSNYGYTF; DNA: TGTGCCACCAGCAGGGAGGACAGGTCCAACTATGGCTACACCTTC
size: .; J: TRBJ1-6; D: .; V: TRBV27; CDR3: CASRMGDSPLHF; DNA: TGTGCCAGCAGAATGGGCGACTCACCCCTCCACTTT
size: .; J: TRBJ2-3; D: .; V: TRBV5-1; CDR3: CASSFQEYSDTQYF; DNA: TGCGCCAGCAGCTTCCAAGAGTATTCAGATACGCAGTATTTT
size: .; J: TRBJ2-3; D: .; V: TRBV2; CDR3: CASSDSQGTDTQYF; DNA: TGTGCCAGTAGTGACTCCCAGGGCACAGATACGCAGTATTTT
size: .; J: TRBJ2-5; D: .; V: TRBV18; CDR3: CASSPISWETQYF; DNA: TGTGCCAGCTCACCAATTTCTTGGGAGACCCAGTACTTC
size: .; J: TRBJ2-1; D: TRBD2; V: TRBV7-7; CDR3: CASSAGLVDEQFF; DNA: TGTGCCAGCAGCGCGGGACTAGTCGATGAGCAGTTCTTC
size: .; J: TRBJ2-3; D: TRBD2; V: TRBV28; CDR3: CASSLGTGGSTDTQYF; DNA: TGTGCCAGCAGTTTGGGGACGGGGGGGAGCACAGATACGCAGTATTTT
size: .; J: TRBJ1-1; D: .; V: TRBV7-2; CDR3: CASSLKGSMNTEAFF; DNA: TGTGCCAGCAGCTTGAAGGGCAGCATGAACACTGAAGCTTTCTTT
size: .; J: TRBJ2-7; D: TRBD2; V: TRBV4-3; CDR3: CASSPTSGIAYEQYF; DNA: TGCGCCAGCAGCCCGACTAGCGGAATAGCCTACGAGCAGTACTTC
size: .; J: TRBJ1-1; D: .; V: TRBV11-2; CDR3: CASSLDRGSEAFF; DNA: TGTGCCAGCAGCTTAGACAGGGGATCTGAAGCTTTCTTT
size: .; J: TRBJ2-7; D: .; V: TRBV10-3; CDR3: CAITERGGSNEQYF; DNA: TGTGCCATCACTGAGAGGGGAGGATCTAACGAGCAGTACTTC
size: .; J: TRBJ2-1; D: .; V: TRBV7-8; CDR3: CASSFDRSSYNEQFF; DNA: TGTGCCAGCAGCTTCGACCGGAGCTCCTACAATGAGCAGTTCTTC
size: .; J: TRBJ2-6; D: .; V: TRBV5-5; CDR3: CASSSPGNGANVLTF; DNA: TGTGCCAGCAGCTCCCCAGGGAACGGGGCCAACGTCCTGACTTTC
size: .; J: TRBJ2-3; D: .; V: TRBV7-8; CDR3: CASSSPGTDTQYF; DNA: TGTGCCAGCAGCTCCCCAGGGACAGATACGCAGTATTTT
size: .; J: TRBJ1-5; D: .; V: TRBV10-3; CDR3: CAISETTPQPQHF; DNA: TGTGCCATCAGTGAGACGACACCCCAGCCCCAGCATTTT
size: .; J: TRBJ2-5; D: TRBD2; V: TRBV7-8; CDR3: CAISGLAGGETQYF; DNA: TGTGCCATCTCGGGACTAGCGGGGGGAGAGACCCAGTACTTC
size: .; J: TRBJ1-5; D: .; V: TRBV6-6; CDR3: CASSYSSRDQPQHF; DNA: TGTGCCAGCAGTTACTCGTCAAGGGATCAGCCCCAGCATTTT
size: once; J: TRBJ2-7; D: .; V: TRBV7-2; CDR3: CASSLDGGLRGEQYF; DNA: TGTGCCAGCAGCTTAGATGGAGGACTGAGGGGCGAGCAGTACTTC
size: .; J: TRBJ2-7; D: .; V: TRBV5-1; CDR3: CASSFAPDGTYEQYF; DNA: TGCGCCAGCAGCTTCGCCCCGGACGGAACCTACGAGCAGTACTTC
size: .; J: TRBJ2-1; D: TRBD1; V: TRBV27; CDR3: CASSLWDISGGNEQFF; DNA: TGTGCCAGCAGTTTATGGGACATATCAGGGGGCAATGAGCAGTTCTTC
size: .; J: TRBJ2-1; D: TRBD2; V: TRBV19; CDR3: CASSAPAGGYNEQFF; DNA: TGTGCCAGTAGTGCCCCAGCGGGAGGTTACAATGAGCAGTTCTTC
size: .; J: TRBJ1-2; D: .; V: TRBV30; CDR3: CAWSGAVGGYTF; DNA: TGTGCCTGGAGCGGCGCGGTGGGTGGCTACACCTTC
size: once; J: TRBJ2-6; D: .; V: TRBV5-1; CDR3: CASSLASTSGANVLTF; DNA: TGCGCCAGCAGCTTGGCCTCGACCTCTGGGGCCAACGTCCTGACTTTC
size: .; J: TRBJ1-2; D: .; V: TRBV5-1; CDR3: CASSFEGDYGYTF; DNA: TGCGCCAGCAGCTTCGAGGGGGACTATGGCTACACCTTC
size: once; J: TRBJ2-3; D: .; V: TRBV5-1; CDR3: CASSLDVAAQYF; DNA: TGCGCCAGCAGCTTGGATGTGGCTGCGCAGTATTTT
size: .; J: TRBJ2-5; D: TRBD1; V: TRBV6-1; CDR3: CASSEWGTGGKETQYF; DNA: TGTGCCAGCAGCGAATGGGGGACAGGGGGGAAGGAGACCCAGTACTTC
size: .; J: TRBJ2-5; D: TRBD1; V: TRBV15; CDR3: CAYHNRGCEETQYF; DNA: TGTGCTTACCACAACAGGGGTTGCGAAGAGACCCAGTACTTC
size: .; J: TRBJ1-5; D: .; V: TRBV18; CDR3: CASSPPPGDSNQPQHF; DNA: TGTGCCAGCTCACCACCCCCCGGGGATAGCAATCAGCCCCAGCATTTT
size: .; J: TRBJ1-2; D: TRBD1; V: TRBV7-8; CDR3: CASSPRTGSGGYTF; DNA: TGTGCCAGCAGCCCCCGGACAGGGTCAGGCGGCTACACCTTC
size: .; J: TRBJ2-3; D: .; V: TRBV4-1; CDR3: CASSQVSTDTQYF; DNA: TGCGCCAGCAGCCAAGTATCGACAGATACGCAGTATTTT
size: few; J: TRBJ1-6; D: .; V: TRBV6-4; CDR3: CASSDEQGSPLHF; DNA: TGTGCCAGCAGTGACGAACAGGGCTCACCCCTCCACTTT
size: .; J: TRBJ2-2; D: .; V: TRBV5-1; CDR3: CASSWGESGELFF; DNA: TGCGCCAGCAGCTGGGGGGAGTCCGGGGAGCTGTTTTTT
size: .; J: TRBJ2-7; D: TRBD1; V: TRBV5-1; CDR3: CASSLVPRDSSYEQYF; DNA: TGCGCCAGCAGCTTGGTCCCCCGGGACAGCTCCTACGAGCAGTACTTC
size: once; J: TRBJ2-1; D: .; V: TRBV27; CDR3: CASSPGTGPGLAENEQFF; DNA: TGTGCCAGCAGCCCCGGGACAGGGCCCGGACTAGCGGAAAATGAGCAGTTCTTC
size: .; J: TRBJ1-4; D: .; V: TRBV4-3; CDR3: CASSLTGATNEKLFF; DNA: TGCGCCAGCAGCCTGACAGGCGCAACTAATGAAAAACTGTTTTTT
size: once; J: TRBJ1-5; D: .; V: TRBV27; CDR3: CASSLGNQPQHF; DNA: TGTGCCAGCAGTTTAGGGAATCAGCCCCAGCATTTT
size: once; J: TRBJ2-1; D: .; V: TRBV5-1; CDR3: CASSWVIGSYNEQFF; DNA: TGCGCCAGCAGCTGGGTGATCGGCTCCTACAATGAGCAGTTCTTC
size: .; J: TRBJ2-1; D: .; V: TRBV30; CDR3: CAWSVAGQNNEQFF; DNA: TGTGCCTGGAGTGTAGCTGGGCAGAACAATGAGCAGTTCTTC
size: .; J: TRBJ1-2; D: .; V: TRBV18; CDR3: CASSPLDAYGYTF; DNA: TGTGCCAGCTCACCGCTAGATGCCTATGGCTACACCTTC
size: .; J: TRBJ1-1; D: .; V: TRBV7-2; CDR3: CASSLGTANTEAFF; DNA: TGTGCCAGCAGCTTAGGCACAGCGAACACTGAAGCTTTCTTT
size: .; J: TRBJ1-5; D: .; V: TRBV19; CDR3: CASRPIGGDYSNQPQHF; DNA: TGTGCCAGTAGACCAATAGGGGGGGACTATAGCAATCAGCCCCAGCATTTT